This TCR beta chain was sequenced during a study of cytomegalovirus exposure and HLA in healthy donors. Study context: A prior analysis found 100 million to 140 million unique TCR beta sequences from approximately 200 million T cells. Study-wide findings and caveats: Three chains tied to CMV proved CMV antigen-specific in vitro.

V was cut by 3 bases and J by 10 bases, with 12 bases left in between. Germline V gene sequence: CDR1 KGHSH, CDR2 LQKENI. There are 12 residues in the CDR3. The primer mix had 60 Vbeta and 13 Jbeta primers. Sequencing used immunoSEQ multiplex PCR; TCRdb keeps in-frame clones, though not all of them. The repertoire holds more than 95,000 clones, with around 82% as singletons. A note on this clone: Its antigen remains unidentified.

The TCR comes from a female donor in good health and CMV-seronegative. The rearrangement joins TRBV18 to TRBJ1-2; D unclear. Sequencing was performed on PBMCs. The CDR3 DNA reads as TGTGCCAGCTCACCGGGCGGACTCTTCTACACCTTC. Translation gives CASSPGGLFYTF.